The TCR beta chain described here comes from a study of identifying expanded T cells in peripheral blood. The CDR3 covers 14 residues. Germline V gene lookup returns CDR1 SGHTA and CDR2 FQGNSA. V lost 5 bases to trimming and J lost 2 bases, with 12 bases between them. Study results and limitations: About 1.2 clones differed between technical replicates, versus around 16 and 19 over time. Approximately two-week clone count variance significantly increased as total template count grew.

Measured with immunoSEQ multiplex PCR; TCRdb has only the in-frame clones, and not every one. The profile shows about 110,000 clones, about 88% of them singletons. A remark on this clone: Its antigen remains unknown.

Healthy donors had no documented immune events, such as infections, while sampled. The origin of this receptor is a person aged 18 to 75 in good health. V usage is TRBV7-2 and J usage is TRBJ1-1; D is unresolved. The sample taken for sequencing was blood. The CDR3 sequence is CASSGRRSNTEAFF. In DNA form, the CDR3 reads TGTGCCAGCAGCGGTCGACGGTCTAACACTGAAGCTTTCTTT.